The 16 T cell receptor beta chains listed next were all sequenced from one sample in a study of neurological immune-mediated disorders. A single record per CDR3 protein comes from TCRdb applying MiXCR to the 5' RACE reads. The sample records tens of thousands of distinct CDR3 sequences, 4.8% being singletons. Sequencing was done on a sample of PBMCs. These receptors were taken from a woman in her 70s with multiple sclerosis.

There are a few counts of this clonotype. The chain is built from TRBV4-1 and TRBJ2-7; 7 bases are a match to TRBD1. This CDR3 region has 14 residues. Germline V gene lookup returns CDR1 MGHRA and CDR2 YSYEKL. After removal of 4 bases from V and 1 base from J, the junction contained 4 bases not matched to a gene. CDR3 DNA sequence: TGCGCCAGCAGCCCCCGGGACAGATCCTACGAGCAGTACTTC. Translated, it gives CASSPRDRSYEQYF.

This clonotype was recorded at least ten times. The chain recombines TRBV14 with TRBJ1-1; D not resolved. Trimming took off 0 bases at V and 0 bases at J, with 5 bases between the two ends. The CDR3 totals 14 residues. Germline CDR1 is SGHDN and CDR2 is FVKESK. The CDR3: CASSQEGLNTEAFF. The CDR3 nucleotides read TGTGCCAGCAGCCAAGAGGGGTTGAACACTGAAGCTTTCTTT.

The J gene is TRBJ2-1, the V gene TRBV12-3 or TRBV12-4; no clear D. The CDR3 contains 15 residues. Trimming removed 1 base from V and 0 bases from J, with 7 bases in between. Here the CDR3 reads CASSLEYRSYNEQFF. The CDR3 DNA reads as TGTGCCAGCAGTTTAGAGTATCGCTCCTACAATGAGCAGTTCTTC.

This chain links TRBV9 with TRBJ1-1; D unclear. The CDR3 contains 13 residues. Per the germline V gene, CDR1 is SGDLS and CDR2 is YYNGEE. V dropped 0 bases and J dropped 0 bases, with 3 bases sitting between them. CDR3 residues: CASSVDLNTEAFF. DNA of the CDR3: TGTGCCAGCAGCGTAGACCTGAACACTGAAGCTTTCTTT. The complete variable domain, with remaining parts taken from reference TRBV9 and TRBJ1-1, reads DSGVTQTPKHLITATGQRVTLRCSPRSGDLSVYWYQQSLDQGLQFLIQYYNGEERAKGNILERFSAQQFPDLHSELNLSSLELGDSALYFCASSVDLNTEAFFGQGTRLTVV.

In this sample, this clonotype turned up many times. The chain has TRBV7-6 and TRBJ2-6, with TRBD1 matching over 8 bases. Germline loops: CDR1 SGHVS, CDR2 FNYEAQ. The CDR3 consists of 17 residues. V gave up 2 bases and J gave up 1 base; unmatched junction bases: 4. The CDR3 spells CASSLTGGISGANVLTF. The CDR3 nucleotides are TGTGCCAGCAGCTTAACAGGGGGGATATCTGGGGCCAACGTCCTGACTTTC.

This clonotype was counted a few times. A much more abundant neighbour one base away suggests this may be a read error. The chain uses TRBV7-2 and TRBJ1-1; a weak D match, TRBD1 (6 bases). The CDR3 length is 12 residues. CDR1 is SGHTA and CDR2 is FQGNSA in the germline V gene. DNA for the CDR3: TGTGACAGCAGCTACAGGGAGGCTGAAGCTTTCTTT. Translated, it gives CDSSYREAEAFF.

This clonotype was seen ten or more times. The chain joins TRBV20-1 to TRBJ1-5; 8 bases match TRBD1. Germline assignment: CDR1 DFQATT and CDR2 SNEGSKA (reference sequence). After removal of 5 bases from V and 0 bases from J, the junction contained 0 bases not matched to a gene. CDR3 length equals 13 residues. CDR3 in DNA: TGCAGTGCTGGACAGGGTAGCAATCAGCCCCAGCATTTT. It translates to CSAGQGSNQPQHF.

This clonotype was recorded many times. The rearrangement uses TRBV20-1 and TRBJ1-2; no definite D call. The CDR3 covers 12 residues. The V end lost 6 bases, the J end lost 3 bases, and 11 bases lay between the germline ends. From germline, CDR1 is DFQATT and CDR2 SNEGSKA (reference sequence). This CDR3 reads CSAKNTDYGYTF. The CDR3 DNA follows: TGCAGTGCAAAAAACACGGACTATGGCTACACCTTC.

This clonotype was seen at least ten times. The chain recombines TRBV7-9 with TRBJ2-1; 8 nucleotides match TRBD2. CDR3 length: 15 residues. Germline CDR1 reads SEHNR; CDR2 reads FQNEAQ (reference sequence). Losses at the gene ends were 2 bases for V and 2 bases for J; bases not matched to a gene: 2. This CDR3 reads CASSLILAAYNEQFF. The CDR3 region has the DNA TGTGCCAGCAGCTTAATACTAGCGGCCTACAATGAGCAGTTCTTC.

The sample holds many counts of this clonotype. The chain uses TRBV29-1 and TRBJ1-2; possible D gene TRBD1, 5 bases. Trimming shortened V by 6 bases and J by 8 bases, and 16 bases separated the two germline ends. The germline CDR1 and CDR2 sequences are SQVTM and ANQGSEA. This CDR3 is built from 12 residues. The CDR3, as DNA: TGCAGCGTCGGGGGGGGTGCGGACGGCTACACCTTC. This sequence encodes CSVGGGADGYTF.

This clonotype was seen repeatedly, ten times or more. The chain couples TRBV6-6 to TRBJ2-7; 8 positions agree with TRBD1. The CDR3 is 14 amino acids. Trimming at V came to 6 bases and at J to 2 bases, leaving 6 bases not matched to a gene. The germline V gene has CDR1 MNHNY and CDR2 SVGAGI (reference sequence). CDR3 sequence reads: CASSYTGGPYEQYF. Here the CDR3 DNA reads TGTGCCAGCAGCTACACAGGGGGTCCCTACGAGCAGTACTTC.

The sample holds many counts of this clonotype. The gene calls are TRBV5-1 and TRBJ2-1; unclear D gene. This CDR3 contains 14 residues. Germline CDR1 is SGHRS and CDR2 is YFSETQ. The V gene lost 0 bases and the J gene lost 5 bases, with 9 bases spanning the gap. CDR3 nucleotides: TGCGCCAGCAGCTTGGCCCTAGACCACAATGAGCAGTTCTTC. It specifies CASSLALDHNEQFF.

Many counts were recorded for this clonotype. V gene TRBV7-2 combines with J gene TRBJ2-7; 11 bases agree with TRBD2. This CDR3 spans 17 amino acids. Losses at the gene ends were 1 base for V and 4 bases for J; bases not matched to a gene: 9. Germline V gene sequence: CDR1 SGHTA, CDR2 FQGNSA. CDR3 protein: CASSLDFSGRATYEQYF. The CDR3 region has the DNA TGTGCCAGCAGCTTAGATTTTAGCGGGAGGGCCACTTACGAGCAGTACTTC.

This clonotype came up a few times. The V call is TRBV6-5, the J call TRBJ1-6; perhaps TRBD1 as D (6 bases). V lost 8 bases to trimming and J lost 8 bases, with 16 bases between them. CDR1 and CDR2 from the germline V gene are MNHEY and SVGAGI. The CDR3 contains 14 residues. In DNA form, the CDR3 reads TGTGCCAGCTCCTTAACAGGGAATGATTCACCCCTCCACTTT. Translation: CASSLTGNDSPLHF.

CDR3 region: CASSLRDGTEAFF. The CDR3 coding sequence is TGTGCCAGCAGCTTAAGAGATGGGACTGAAGCTTTCTTT. The chain joins TRBV7-7 to TRBJ1-1; D is undetermined. V lost 2 bases, J lost 5 bases, and 9 bases lay in between. The CDR3 is 13 amino acids. CDR1 is SSHAT and CDR2 is FNYEAQ in the germline V gene (reference sequence).

This clonotype was observed at least ten times. The chain combines TRBV6-6 with TRBJ2-1, with 8 nucleotides matching TRBD2. Germline trimming cut 3 bases from V and 0 bases from J; bases unmatched to any gene: 7. CDR1 and CDR2 (germline): MNHNY, SVGAGI (reference sequence). This CDR3 has 17 amino acids. The CDR3: CASSYHSGASSYNEQFF. The CDR3, as DNA: TGTGCCAGCAGTTATCATAGCGGGGCGAGCTCCTACAATGAGCAGTTCTTC.